This TCR beta chain comes out of a study of cytomegalovirus exposure and HLA in healthy donors. Trimming cost V 5 bases and J 5 bases; bases outside gene matches: 7. CDR3 length: 15 amino acids. The germline CDR1 and CDR2 sequences are LNHDA and SQIVND (reference sequence). The primer mix had 60 Vbeta and 13 Jbeta primers. Method: immunoSEQ multiplex PCR; TCRdb's copy keeps in-frame clones and lacks some. The table includes some 200,000 clones, roughly 84% detected once. This clone was observed a handful of times. Sequences were obtained from PBMCs. The TCR originated in a girl aged 5 to 17 in good health and CMV-seronegative. The V gene is TRBV19, the J gene TRBJ1-5; 9 bases line up with TRBD1. The CDR3 reads CASSLRRDRDQPQHF. In nucleotides, the CDR3 is TGTGCCAGTAGTCTGCGACGGGACAGGGATCAGCCCCAGCATTTT.